Shown below are 22 T cell receptor beta chains from a single sample sequenced in a study of blood T cell repertoires in COVID-19. TCRdb's copy holds only in-frame clones and misses some; the assay was immunoSEQ multiplex PCR. The table lists approximately 300,000 clones, around nine tenths of them singletons. The sequenced sample was peripheral blood. The source of these receptors is a woman aged 30 to 39 with COVID-19, enrolled during active disease.

The chain is built from TRBV3-1 (or the pseudogene TRBV3-2) and TRBJ1-6; perhaps TRBD1 as D (5 bases). This CDR3 spans 14 amino acids. Trimming pared 4 bases from V and 7 bases from J, leaving 11 bases between. Germline CDR1 is LGHDT and CDR2 is YNNKEL (reference sequence). Here the CDR3 reads CASSLRTLNSPLHF. Here the CDR3 DNA reads TGTGCCAGCAGCCTCCGGACACTAAATTCACCCCTCCACTTT.

V and J are TRBV10-1 and TRBJ1-6; 7 positions match TRBD1. The J segment lost 7 bases and the V segment lost 4 bases, leaving 22 bases of the junction unmatched. There are 20 residues in the CDR3. Germline V gene sequence: CDR1 WNHNN, CDR2 SYGVQD (reference sequence). Here the CDR3 reads CASSALGTEDRGLKNSPLHF. The CDR3 DNA reads as TGCGCCAGCAGTGCTCTAGGGACAGAAGATAGGGGCCTGAAGAATTCACCCCTCCACTTT.

The J gene is TRBJ2-1, the V gene TRBV11-1; TRBD1 matches 10 bases. J was trimmed by 7 bases and V by 6 bases; bases with no gene match: 9. Germline V gene data show CDR1 as SGHAT and CDR2 as FQDESV (reference sequence). The CDR3 loop spans 15 amino acids. DNA of the CDR3: TGTGCCAGCAGTCCGGGACAGGGGTATAGAAATGAGCAGTTCTTC. Protein product: CASSPGQGYRNEQFF.

J is TRBJ1-1 and V is TRBV18; D call uncertain. This CDR3 is built from 16 residues. CDR1 KGHSH and CDR2 LQKENI come from the germline V gene. V lost 6 bases and J 0 bases, leaving 17 bases between the germline ends. Here the CDR3 reads CASSGLGSSLNTEAFF. The DNA for the CDR3 is TGTGCCAGCTCCGGGCTTGGGAGCAGTTTGAACACTGAAGCTTTCTTT.

In nucleotides, the CDR3 is TGCGCCAGCAGCTTGACCGCCGTGGGACAGCCATACGAGCAGTACTTC. Amino acid sequence: CASSLTAVGQPYEQYF. V and J are TRBV5-1 and TRBJ2-7; 7 bases align to TRBD1. This CDR3 contains 16 residues. Unmatched junction bases numbered 11, after V lost 1 base and J lost 4 bases. Per germline, CDR1 SGHRS and CDR2 YFSETQ.

V is TRBV7-2 and J is TRBJ2-7, with a tentative D call TRBD2 (6 bases). Germline V lookup: CDR1 SGHTA, CDR2 FQGNSA. This CDR3 spans 13 amino acids. With 0 bases removed from V and 7 bases from J, the gap between germline ends came to 10 bases. The CDR3 is CASSLAGGPEQYF. CDR3 in DNA: TGTGCCAGCAGCTTAGCGGGAGGTCCAGAGCAGTACTTC.

The rearrangement uses TRBV11-2 and TRBJ2-5; TRBD1 aligns across 7 bases. This CDR3 contains 15 residues. J lost 9 bases, V lost 5 bases, and 15 bases had no gene match. CDR1 and CDR2 (germline): SGHAT, FQNNGV. CDR3 loop: CASSTTGEAYAAQYF. The CDR3 bases are TGTGCCAGCAGCACAACAGGGGAAGCATATGCGGCCCAGTACTTC.

The chain couples TRBV18 to TRBJ2-5; D is ambiguous. The CDR3 totals 13 residues. Deletions cut 6 bases from V and 1 base from J, with 9 bases between. Germline CDR1 and CDR2: KGHSH and LQKENI. In nucleotides, the CDR3 is TGTGCCAGCTCCTACGGGTCCCAAGAGACCCAGTACTTC. It yields the protein CASSYGSQETQYF.

This sequence joins TRBV4-2 and TRBJ2-4, with TRBD2 matching over 7 bases. There are 17 residues in the CDR3. Trimming took 4 bases from V and 2 from J; bases not matched to a gene: 11. The germline CDR1 and CDR2 sequences are LGHNA and YNFKEQ. DNA of the CDR3: TGTGCCAGCAGCCGGGGGGGGACGGAAACAACCAAAAACATTCAGTACTTC. It specifies CASSRGGTETTKNIQYF.

The J gene is TRBJ2-2, the V gene TRBV28, with TRBD1 identical over 7 bases. Looked up from germline, CDR1 is MDHEN and CDR2 is SYDVKM. V lost 3 bases and J lost 3; bases outside the gene matches: 4. This CDR3 region has 15 residues. Here the CDR3 reads CASSLGTADTGELFF. CDR3 in DNA: TGTGCCAGCAGTTTGGGGACAGCTGACACCGGGGAGCTGTTTTTT.

This clone was counted only a few times. The chain recombines TRBV4-3 with TRBJ2-1; D is perhaps TRBD2 (6 bases). This CDR3 has 17 residues. Germline CDR1 is LGHNA and CDR2 is YSLEER. Trimming took off 0 bases at V and 4 bases at J, with 16 bases between the two ends. This CDR3 reads CASSQDLEGAGYNEQFF. DNA for the CDR3: TGCGCCAGCAGCCAAGATCTGGAGGGAGCAGGTTACAATGAGCAGTTCTTC.

This rearrangement joins TRBV12-5 to TRBJ2-3, with 9 bases aligning to TRBD1. V was clipped by 1 base and J by 4 bases; unmatched bases: 0. Germline CDR1 LGHNT, CDR2 FRNRAP. This CDR3 contains 14 residues. The CDR3 sequence: CASGLGDRADTQYF. CDR3 in DNA: TGTGCTAGTGGTTTGGGGGACAGGGCAGATACGCAGTATTTT.

The rearrangement joins TRBV3-1 (or the pseudogene TRBV3-2) to TRBJ1-2, with D perhaps TRBD1 (6 bases). The V end lost 1 base, the J end lost 7 bases, and 16 bases lay between the germline ends. Germline CDR1 LGHDT, CDR2 YNNKEL (reference sequence). This CDR3 has 15 residues. CDR3 amino acids: CASSQGIQGTGGYTF. The CDR3 DNA reads TGTGCCAGCAGCCAAGGTATACAGGGAACAGGTGGCTACACCTTC.

This chain connects TRBV6-2 or TRBV6-3 to TRBJ1-5; TRBD1 might be the D (6 bases). The V end lost 1 base, the J end lost 2 bases, and 15 bases lay between the germline ends. The CDR3 has 17 amino acids. Germline CDR1 is MNHEY and CDR2 is SVGEGT. The CDR3 coding sequence is TGTGCCAGCAGTTACTGGAGGGGGAGGGCCGGCAATCAGCCCCAGCATTTT. Translated, it gives CASSYWRGRAGNQPQHF.

The gene calls are TRBV6-6 and TRBJ2-5; 9 bases fit TRBD1. Germline-derived CDR1 and CDR2 are MNHNY and SVGAGI (reference sequence). Germline trimming cut 0 bases from V and 13 bases from J; bases unmatched to any gene: 12. This CDR3 has 15 residues. CDR3: CASSYSISQGARMYF. The CDR3, as DNA: TGTGCCAGCAGTTACTCGATTTCACAGGGGGCCCGAATGTACTTC.

This clone was seen more than once but under ten times. The CDR3 coding sequence is TGTGCCAGCAGCAGGGGGTACTACGAGCAGTACTTC. This encodes CASSRGYYEQYF. The chain has TRBV13 and TRBJ2-7, with TRBD1 as a possible D gene (6 bases). CDR3 size: 12 residues. V was pared by 5 bases and J by 3 bases, with 8 bases between. Germline assignment: CDR1 PRHDT and CDR2 FYEKMQ (reference sequence).

The table lists this clone with a few counts. The CDR3 reads CATSDRGRGGRTDTQYF. The CDR3 coding sequence is TGTGCCACCAGTGACCGGGGGAGAGGGGGCAGGACAGATACGCAGTATTTT. This sequence joins TRBV24-1 and TRBJ2-3, with D tentatively TRBD1 (7 bases). The CDR3 has 17 amino acids. Germline CDR1 and CDR2: KGHDR and SFDVKD. V dropped 4 bases and J dropped 3 bases, with 19 bases sitting between them.

The chain joins TRBV10-2 to TRBJ2-2; D unclear. CDR1 is WSHSY and CDR2 is SAAADI in the germline V gene. V shed 6 bases and J shed 6 bases, with 8 bases lying between them. The CDR3 covers 12 residues. The CDR3 spells CASRPSSGELFF. In DNA form, the CDR3 reads TGCGCCAGCAGGCCCAGTTCCGGGGAGCTGTTTTTT.

The V and J genes are TRBV3-1 (or the pseudogene TRBV3-2) and TRBJ1-1; D is unclear. Trimming took 0 bases from V and 4 from J, leaving 12 bases between them. The germline CDR1 and CDR2 sequences are LGHDT and YNNKEL (reference sequence). This CDR3 spans 15 amino acids. CDR3 DNA: TGTGCCAGCAGCCAAGAACCGGGGTTCGGCACTGAAGCTTTCTTT. Translation: CASSQEPGFGTEAFF.

The chain is built from TRBV5-1 and TRBJ1-1; no definite D call. Germline V gives CDR1 SGHRS, CDR2 YFSETQ. This CDR3 comprises 12 residues. The ends were cut back, 0 bases at V and 4 bases at J, with 4 bases in the middle. The CDR3, as DNA: TGCGCCAGCAGCTTGGCTTCCACTGAAGCTTTCTTT. Its protein product is CASSLASTEAFF.

The chain combines TRBV5-4 with TRBJ2-2; TRBD2 agrees at 7 bases. The J segment lost 5 bases and the V segment lost 3 bases, leaving 7 bases of the junction unmatched. Germline values: CDR1 SGHNT, CDR2 YYREEE (reference sequence). The CDR3 is 15 residues long. The CDR3 bases are TGTGCCAGCAGCTCGACTAGCACGGGAACCGGGGAGCTGTTTTTT. This codes for CASSSTSTGTGELFF.

The gene calls are TRBV30 and TRBJ2-7; 8 bases match TRBD2. This CDR3 spans 14 amino acids. The V segment lost 0 bases and the J segment 2 bases; nucleotides outside the gene matches: 3. Germline CDR1 is GTSNPN and CDR2 is SVGIG (reference sequence). The CDR3, as DNA: TGTGCCTGGAGTGTGGCGGGGGGTGCCTACGAGCAGTACTTC. This gives the protein CAWSVAGGAYEQYF.